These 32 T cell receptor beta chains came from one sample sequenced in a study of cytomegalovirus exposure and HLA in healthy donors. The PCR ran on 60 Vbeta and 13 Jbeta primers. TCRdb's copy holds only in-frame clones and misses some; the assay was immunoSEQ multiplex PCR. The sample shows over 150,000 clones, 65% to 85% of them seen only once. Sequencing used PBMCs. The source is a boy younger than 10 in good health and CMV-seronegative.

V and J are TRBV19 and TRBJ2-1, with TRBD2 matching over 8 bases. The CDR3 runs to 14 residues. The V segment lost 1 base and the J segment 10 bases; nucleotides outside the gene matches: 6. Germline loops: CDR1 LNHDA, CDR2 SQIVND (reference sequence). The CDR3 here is CASSIAGGISEQFF. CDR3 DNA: TGTGCCAGTAGTATAGCGGGAGGGATCAGCGAGCAGTTCTTC.

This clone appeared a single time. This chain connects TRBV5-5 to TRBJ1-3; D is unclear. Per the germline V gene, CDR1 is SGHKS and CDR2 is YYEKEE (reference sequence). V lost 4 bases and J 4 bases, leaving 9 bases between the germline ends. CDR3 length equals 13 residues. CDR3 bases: TGTGCCAGCAGCCCCCCCCTCGGAAACACCATATATTTT. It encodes CASSPPLGNTIYF.

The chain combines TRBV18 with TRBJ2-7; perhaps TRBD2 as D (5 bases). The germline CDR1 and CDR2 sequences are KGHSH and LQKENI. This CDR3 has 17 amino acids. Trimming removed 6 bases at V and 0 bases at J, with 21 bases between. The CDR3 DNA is TGTGCCAGCTCCCCCTCGGCGGGTACTTCCCCCTCCTACGAGCAGTACTTC. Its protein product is CASSPSAGTSPSYEQYF.

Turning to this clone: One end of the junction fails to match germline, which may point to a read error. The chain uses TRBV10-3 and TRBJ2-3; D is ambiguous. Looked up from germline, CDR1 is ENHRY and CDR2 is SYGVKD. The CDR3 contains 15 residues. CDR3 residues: CAIIEERRGPDTQYF. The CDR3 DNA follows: TGTGCCATCATTGAGGAGCGAAGAGGCCCAGATACGCAGTATTTT.

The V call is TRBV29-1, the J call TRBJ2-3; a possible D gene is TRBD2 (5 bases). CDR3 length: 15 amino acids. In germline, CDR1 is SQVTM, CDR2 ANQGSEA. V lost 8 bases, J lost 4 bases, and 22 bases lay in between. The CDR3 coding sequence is TGCAGCTTCATCGGAACACCCGAGGGTCCAGATACGCAGTATTTT. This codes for CSFIGTPEGPDTQYF.

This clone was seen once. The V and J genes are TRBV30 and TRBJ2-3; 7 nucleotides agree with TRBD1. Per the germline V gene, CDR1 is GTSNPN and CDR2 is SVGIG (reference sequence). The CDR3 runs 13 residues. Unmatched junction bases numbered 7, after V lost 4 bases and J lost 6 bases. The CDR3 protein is CAWKERGRDTQYF. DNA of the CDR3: TGTGCCTGGAAGGAGAGGGGGCGGGATACGCAGTATTTT.

CDR3 DNA: TGTGCCAGCAGAACCGACATCAGCCGCACTGAAGCTTTCTTT. Translated: CASRTDISRTEAFF. The chain couples TRBV6-5 to TRBJ1-1, with D unresolved. The CDR3 has 14 residues. Germline CDR1 MNHEY, CDR2 SVGAGI. V was trimmed by 6 bases and J by 4 bases, leaving 15 bases between them.

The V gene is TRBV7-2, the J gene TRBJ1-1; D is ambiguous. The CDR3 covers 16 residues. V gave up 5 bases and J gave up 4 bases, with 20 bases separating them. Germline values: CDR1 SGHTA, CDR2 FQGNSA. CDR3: CASSPFPGTLGTEAFF. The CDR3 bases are TGTGCCAGCAGCCCCTTCCCGGGAACTCTAGGCACTGAAGCTTTCTTT.

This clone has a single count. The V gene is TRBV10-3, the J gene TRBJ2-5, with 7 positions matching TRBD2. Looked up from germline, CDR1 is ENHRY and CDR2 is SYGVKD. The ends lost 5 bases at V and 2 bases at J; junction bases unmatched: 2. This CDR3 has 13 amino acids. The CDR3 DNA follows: TGTGCCATCAGTCCTAGCGGACAAGAGACCCAGTACTTC. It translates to CAISPSGQETQYF.

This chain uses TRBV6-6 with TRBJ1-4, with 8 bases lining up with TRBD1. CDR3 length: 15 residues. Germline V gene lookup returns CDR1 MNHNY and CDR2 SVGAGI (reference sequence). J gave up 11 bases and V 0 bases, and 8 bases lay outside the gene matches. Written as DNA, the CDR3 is TGTGCCAGCAGTTACTCGGGGGGGACAGGATCGAAACTGTTTTTT. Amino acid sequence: CASSYSGGTGSKLFF.

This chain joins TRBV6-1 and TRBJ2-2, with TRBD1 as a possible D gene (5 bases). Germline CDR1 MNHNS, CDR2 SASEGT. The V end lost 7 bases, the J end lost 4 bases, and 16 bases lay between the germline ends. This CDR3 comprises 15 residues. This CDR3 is CASTNPQRGTGELFF. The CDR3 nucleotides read TGTGCCAGCACAAACCCCCAAAGGGGCACCGGGGAGCTGTTTTTT.

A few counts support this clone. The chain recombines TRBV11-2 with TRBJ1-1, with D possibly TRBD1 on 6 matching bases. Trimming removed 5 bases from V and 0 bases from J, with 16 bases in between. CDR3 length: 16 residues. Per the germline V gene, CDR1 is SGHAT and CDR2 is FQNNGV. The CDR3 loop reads CASSITGFYMNTEAFF. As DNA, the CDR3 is TGTGCCAGCAGCATCACAGGGTTTTACATGAACACTGAAGCTTTCTTT.

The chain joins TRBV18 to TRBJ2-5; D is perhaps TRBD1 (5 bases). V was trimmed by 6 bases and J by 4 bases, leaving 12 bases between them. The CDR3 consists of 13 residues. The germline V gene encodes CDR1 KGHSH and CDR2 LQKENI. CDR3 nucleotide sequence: TGTGCCAGCTCCTCGGACACTACAGAGACCCAGTACTTC. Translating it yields CASSSDTTETQYF.

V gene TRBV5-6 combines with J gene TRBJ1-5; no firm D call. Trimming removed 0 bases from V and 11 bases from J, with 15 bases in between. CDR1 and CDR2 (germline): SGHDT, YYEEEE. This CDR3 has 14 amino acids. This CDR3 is CASSLDRQLRTQHF. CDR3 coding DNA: TGTGCCAGCAGCTTGGACAGACAACTTAGGACCCAGCATTTT.

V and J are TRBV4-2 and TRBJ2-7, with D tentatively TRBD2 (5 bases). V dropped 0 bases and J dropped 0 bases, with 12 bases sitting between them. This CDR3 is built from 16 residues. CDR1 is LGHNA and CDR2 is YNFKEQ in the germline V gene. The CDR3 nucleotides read TGTGCCAGCAGCCAAGAGCGGACTTTGAGCTCCTACGAGCAGTACTTC. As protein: CASSQERTLSSYEQYF.

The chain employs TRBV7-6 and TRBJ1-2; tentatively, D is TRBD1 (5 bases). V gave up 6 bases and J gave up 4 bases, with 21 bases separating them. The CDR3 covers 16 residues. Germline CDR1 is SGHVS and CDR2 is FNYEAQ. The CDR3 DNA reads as TGTGCCAGCAGTACAACAAGGGGCGTTCGTATCTATGGCTACACCTTC. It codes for CASSTTRGVRIYGYTF.

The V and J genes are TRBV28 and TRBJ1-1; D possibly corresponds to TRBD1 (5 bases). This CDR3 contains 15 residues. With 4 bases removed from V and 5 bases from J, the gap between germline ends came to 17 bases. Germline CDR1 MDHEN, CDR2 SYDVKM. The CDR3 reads CASSSLRPRGTEAFF. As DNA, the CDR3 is TGTGCCAGCAGTTCCCTTAGGCCGCGGGGGACTGAAGCTTTCTTT. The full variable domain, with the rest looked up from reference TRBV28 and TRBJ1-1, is DVKVTQSSRYLVKRTGEKVFLECVQDMDHENMFWYRQDPGLGLRLIYFSYDVKMKEKGDIPEGYSVSREKKERFSLILESASTNQTSMYLCASSSLRPRGTEAFFGQGTRLTVV.

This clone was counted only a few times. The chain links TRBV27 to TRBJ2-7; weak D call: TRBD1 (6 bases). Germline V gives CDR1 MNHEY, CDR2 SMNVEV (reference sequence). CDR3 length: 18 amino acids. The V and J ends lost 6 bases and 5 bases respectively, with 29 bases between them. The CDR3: CASSPWSLLATGSHEQYF. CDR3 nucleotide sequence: TGTGCCAGCAGCCCCTGGTCCCTTCTAGCAACAGGGTCTCACGAGCAGTACTTC.

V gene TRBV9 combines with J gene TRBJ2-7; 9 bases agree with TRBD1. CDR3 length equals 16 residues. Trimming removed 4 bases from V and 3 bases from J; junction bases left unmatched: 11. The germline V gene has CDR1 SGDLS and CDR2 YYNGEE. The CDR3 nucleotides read TGTGCCAGCAGCCCTACAGACAGGGGGGGTGGCTACGAGCAGTACTTC. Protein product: CASSPTDRGGGYEQYF.

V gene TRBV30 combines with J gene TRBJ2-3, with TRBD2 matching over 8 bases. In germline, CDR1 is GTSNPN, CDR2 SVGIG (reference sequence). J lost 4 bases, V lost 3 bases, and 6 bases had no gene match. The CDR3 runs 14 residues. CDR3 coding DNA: TGTGCCTGGAGCTCCGGGACTAGGTCAGATACGCAGTATTTT. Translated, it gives CAWSSGTRSDTQYF.

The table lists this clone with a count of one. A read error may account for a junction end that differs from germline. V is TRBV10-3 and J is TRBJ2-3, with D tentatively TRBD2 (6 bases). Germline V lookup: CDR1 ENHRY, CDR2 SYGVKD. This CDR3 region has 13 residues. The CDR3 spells CAISESRGDMQYF. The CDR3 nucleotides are TGTGCCATCAGTGAGTCGCGGGGAGATATGCAGTATTTT.

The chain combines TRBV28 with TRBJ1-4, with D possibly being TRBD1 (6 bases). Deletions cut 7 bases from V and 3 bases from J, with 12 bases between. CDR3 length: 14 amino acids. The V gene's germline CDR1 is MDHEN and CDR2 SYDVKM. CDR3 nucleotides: TGTGCCAGCACCTCGGGACAAGCTAATGAAAAACTGTTTTTT. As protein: CASTSGQANEKLFF.

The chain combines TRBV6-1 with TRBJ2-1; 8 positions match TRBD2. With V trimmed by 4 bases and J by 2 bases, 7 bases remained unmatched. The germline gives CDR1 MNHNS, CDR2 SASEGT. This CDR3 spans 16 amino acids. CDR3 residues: CASSVLLAGPYNEQFF. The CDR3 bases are TGTGCCAGCAGTGTTCTTCTAGCGGGCCCCTACAATGAGCAGTTCTTC.

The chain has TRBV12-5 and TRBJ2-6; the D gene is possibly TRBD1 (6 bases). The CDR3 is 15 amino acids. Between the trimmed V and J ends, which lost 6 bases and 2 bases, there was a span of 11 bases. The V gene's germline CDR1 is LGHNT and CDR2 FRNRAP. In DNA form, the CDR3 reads TGTGCTAGTGGGCCTGGACAGCCTGGGGCCAACGTCCTGACTTTC. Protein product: CASGPGQPGANVLTF.

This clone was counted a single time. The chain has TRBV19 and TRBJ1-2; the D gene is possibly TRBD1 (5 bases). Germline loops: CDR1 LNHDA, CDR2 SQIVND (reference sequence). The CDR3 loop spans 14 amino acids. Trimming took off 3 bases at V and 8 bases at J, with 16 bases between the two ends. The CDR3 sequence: CASSIVVGEGGYTF. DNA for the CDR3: TGTGCCAGTAGTATTGTTGTAGGGGAAGGAGGCTACACCTTC.

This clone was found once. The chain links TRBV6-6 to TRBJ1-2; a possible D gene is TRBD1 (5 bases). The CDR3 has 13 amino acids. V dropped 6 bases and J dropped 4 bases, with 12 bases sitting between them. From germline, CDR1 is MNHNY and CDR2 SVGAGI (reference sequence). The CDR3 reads CASSPGLLYGYTF. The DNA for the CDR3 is TGTGCCAGCAGCCCGGGACTTCTCTATGGCTACACCTTC.

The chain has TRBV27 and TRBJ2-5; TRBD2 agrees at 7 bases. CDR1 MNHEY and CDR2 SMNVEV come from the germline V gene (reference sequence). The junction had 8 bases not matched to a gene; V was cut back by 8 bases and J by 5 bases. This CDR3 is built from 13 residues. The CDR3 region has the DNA TGTGCCAGCGGGAGGGATGGTCGGGAGACCCAGTACTTC. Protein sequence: CASGRDGRETQYF.

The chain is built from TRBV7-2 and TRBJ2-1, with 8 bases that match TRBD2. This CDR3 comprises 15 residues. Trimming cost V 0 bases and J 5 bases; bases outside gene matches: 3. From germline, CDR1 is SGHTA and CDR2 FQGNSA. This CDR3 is CASSLAGAGDNEQFF. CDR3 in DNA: TGTGCCAGCAGCTTAGCGGGAGCGGGAGACAATGAGCAGTTCTTC.

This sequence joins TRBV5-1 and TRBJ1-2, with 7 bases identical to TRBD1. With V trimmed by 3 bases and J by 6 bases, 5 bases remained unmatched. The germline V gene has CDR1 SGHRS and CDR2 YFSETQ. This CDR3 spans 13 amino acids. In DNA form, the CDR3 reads TGCGCCAGCAGCTATGACAGGGAAGATGGCTACACCTTC. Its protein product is CASSYDREDGYTF.

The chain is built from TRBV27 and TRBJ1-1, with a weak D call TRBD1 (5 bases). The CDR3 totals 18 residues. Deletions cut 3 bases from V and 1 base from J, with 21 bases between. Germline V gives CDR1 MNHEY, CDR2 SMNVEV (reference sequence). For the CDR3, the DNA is TGTGCCAGCAGTTTTAGGAGGGGCCAGACCCACCCGAACACTGAAGCTTTCTTT. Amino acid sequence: CASSFRRGQTHPNTEAFF.

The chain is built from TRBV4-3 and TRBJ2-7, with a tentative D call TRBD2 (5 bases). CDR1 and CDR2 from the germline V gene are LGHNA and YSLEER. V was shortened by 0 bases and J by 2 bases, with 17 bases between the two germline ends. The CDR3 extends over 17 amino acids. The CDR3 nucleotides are TGCGCCAGCAGCCAAGATCTCTGGTCTAGCTCCACCTACGAGCAGTACTTC. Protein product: CASSQDLWSSSTYEQYF.

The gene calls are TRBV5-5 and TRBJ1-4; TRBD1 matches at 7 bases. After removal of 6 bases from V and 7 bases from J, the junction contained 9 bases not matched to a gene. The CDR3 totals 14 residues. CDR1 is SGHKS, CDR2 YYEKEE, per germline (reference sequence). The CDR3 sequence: CASTPLTGLEKLFF. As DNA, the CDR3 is TGTGCCAGCACCCCCCTGACAGGGCTTGAAAAACTGTTTTTT.